This passage covers 30 T cell receptor beta chains from one sample sequenced in a study of early T cells in non-severe SARS-CoV-2 infection. TCRdb processed the 5' RACE reads anew with MiXCR; each CDR3 protein has one entry. This table has about 58,000 distinct CDR3 sequences, about an eighth appearing once. Input material: whole blood. These receptors were taken from an adult who was a healthcare worker with PCR-confirmed SARS-CoV-2 infection or an uninfected control (not recorded which).

This clonotype has only a few counts. The chain employs TRBV11-1 and TRBJ1-4, with D tentatively TRBD1 (5 bases). The CDR3 is 13 amino acids. Germline V CDR1 and CDR2: SGHAT, FQDESV (reference sequence). V was pared by 8 bases and J by 3 bases, with 10 bases between. The CDR3 is CASGSGPNEKLFF. The CDR3 DNA reads TGTGCCAGCGGATCGGGACCTAATGAAAAACTGTTTTTT.

This clonotype appeared many times. The V and J genes are TRBV7-9 and TRBJ2-1, with no clear D. V was pared by 4 bases and J by 10 bases, with 11 bases between. The CDR3 spans 12 residues. CDR1 is SEHNR and CDR2 is FQNEAQ in the germline V gene (reference sequence). CDR3 in DNA: TGTGCCAGCAGCTCTCGTAACTGGGAGCAGTTCTTC. It codes for CASSSRNWEQFF.

This clonotype was counted ten times or more. In DNA form, the CDR3 reads TGCGCCAGCAGCTTGGCCCCCGCCGGGACAGCGAGCAACTATGGCTACACCTTC. It encodes CASSLAPAGTASNYGYTF. The chain links TRBV5-1 to TRBJ1-2; the match to TRBD1 covers 7 bases. The ends lost 0 bases at V and 2 bases at J; junction bases unmatched: 13. This CDR3 is 18 amino acids long. Germline lookup yields CDR1 SGHRS and CDR2 YFSETQ.

Many counts were recorded for this clonotype. The rearrangement links TRBV3-1 to TRBJ1-1; possible D gene TRBD1, 5 bases. The germline gives CDR1 LGHDT, CDR2 YNNKEL (reference sequence). Trimming left V 1 base short and J 5 bases short, with 11 bases between. The CDR3 loop spans 14 amino acids. The CDR3 here is CASSQGRQGTEAFF. CDR3 coding DNA: TGTGCCAGCAGCCAAGGGAGGCAGGGAACTGAAGCTTTCTTT. The whole variable domain, filled in from reference TRBV3-1 and TRBJ1-1, reads DTAVSQTPKYLVTQMGNDKSIKCEQNLGHDTMYWYKQDSKKFLKIMFSYNNKELIINETVPNRFSPKSPDKAHLNLHINSLELGDSAVYFCASSQGRQGTEAFFGQGTRLTVV.

Many counts were recorded for this clonotype. The gene calls are TRBV24-1 and TRBJ2-2, with 15 bases aligning to TRBD2. Germline V gene sequence: CDR1 KGHDR, CDR2 SFDVKD. The CDR3 is 18 residues long. J was trimmed by 0 bases and V by 9 bases; bases with no gene match: 7. This CDR3 is CATAGTSGRTTNTGELFF. The CDR3, as DNA: TGTGCCACCGCTGGGACTAGCGGGAGGACCACGAACACCGGGGAGCTGTTTTTT.

This clonotype appeared many times. The chain uses TRBV2 and TRBJ2-7; TRBD1 matches 10 bases. J was trimmed by 1 base and V by 5 bases; bases with no gene match: 2. Per germline, CDR1 SNHLY and CDR2 FYNNEI. CDR3 length: 14 amino acids. CDR3 protein: CASSRTGGSYEQYF. The CDR3 nucleotides are TGTGCCAGCAGTCGGACAGGGGGTTCCTACGAGCAGTACTTC.

This clonotype was observed a few times. The chain joins TRBV2 to TRBJ2-3; TRBD2 might be the D (5 bases). CDR1 and CDR2 from the germline V gene are SNHLY and FYNNEI. The CDR3 loop spans 15 amino acids. The V gene lost 6 bases and the J gene lost 0 bases, with 13 bases spanning the gap. DNA of the CDR3: TGTGCCAGCAGACAGTGGGAGACTAGCACAGATACGCAGTATTTT. Its protein product is CASRQWETSTDTQYF.

This clonotype was counted many times. The chain employs TRBV5-6 and TRBJ2-1, with TRBD2 as a possible D gene (6 bases). The CDR3 is 14 residues long. Germline V lookup: CDR1 SGHDT, CDR2 YYEEEE. Trimming took 3 bases from V and 5 from J, leaving 12 bases between them. This CDR3 is CASSSGSAHNEQFF. CDR3 coding DNA: TGTGCCAGCAGCTCCGGGAGTGCGCACAATGAGCAGTTCTTC.

V usage is TRBV27 and J usage is TRBJ1-6, with D tentatively TRBD1 (6 bases). Germline CDR1 reads MNHEY; CDR2 reads SMNVEV (reference sequence). The CDR3 loop spans 14 amino acids. Between the trimmed V and J ends, which lost 6 bases and 10 bases, there was a span of 16 bases. This chain's CDR3 is CASREQGVESPLHF. The CDR3 DNA is TGTGCCAGCAGGGAACAGGGAGTAGAGTCACCCCTCCACTTT.

By sample share, this clonotype is medium-sized. The gene calls are TRBV28 and TRBJ2-7; TRBD2 aligns across 10 bases. CDR3 size: 15 residues. Looked up from germline, CDR1 is MDHEN and CDR2 is SYDVKM. With 4 bases clipped from V and 6 bases from J, the junction kept 9 bases outside the gene matches. The CDR3 spells CASSSTLGLAVEQYF. In nucleotides, the CDR3 is TGTGCCAGCAGTTCTACACTAGGACTAGCGGTCGAGCAGTACTTC.

The chain has TRBV4-2 and TRBJ2-7, with 7 bases matching TRBD2. Germline V lookup: CDR1 LGHNA, CDR2 YNFKEQ. Trimming at V came to 0 bases and at J to 0 bases, leaving 8 bases not matched to a gene. CDR3 length: 17 residues. CDR3 bases: TGTGCCAGCAGCCAAGATTGGACTAGGATTAGCTCCTACGAGCAGTACTTC. Translating gives CASSQDWTRISSYEQYF.

The chain combines TRBV28 with TRBJ1-1; possibly TRBD1 for D (5 bases). Germline lookup yields CDR1 MDHEN and CDR2 SYDVKM. This CDR3 contains 15 residues. Trimming shortened V by 6 bases and J by 1 base, and 15 bases separated the two germline ends. CDR3 coding DNA: TGTGCCAGCAGACGGAGCGGGGGAGGGAACACTGAAGCTTTCTTT. Amino acids: CASRRSGGGNTEAFF.

The chain combines TRBV27 with TRBJ2-3; D may be TRBD1 (5 bases). Deletions cut 1 base from V and 0 bases from J, with 8 bases between. CDR1 is MNHEY and CDR2 is SMNVEV in the germline V gene (reference sequence). The CDR3 runs to 15 residues. The CDR3 protein is CASSLLGRSTDTQYF. The CDR3 DNA reads as TGTGCCAGCAGTTTATTGGGGCGTAGCACAGATACGCAGTATTTT.

This clonotype was counted a single time. The chain links TRBV7-9 to TRBJ2-3; 8 bases fit TRBD2. The CDR3 is made up of 16 amino acids. In germline, CDR1 is SEHNR, CDR2 FQNEAQ (reference sequence). Trimming removed 2 bases from V and 4 bases from J; junction bases left unmatched: 8. CDR3 residues: CASSLSGRGGADTQYF. CDR3 sequence (DNA): TGTGCCAGCAGCTTATCCGGGAGGGGAGGGGCAGATACGCAGTATTTT.

This chain links TRBV20-1 with TRBJ2-3; 8 nucleotides match TRBD1. The CDR3 contains 12 residues. Germline V CDR1 and CDR2: DFQATT, SNEGSKA (reference sequence). Germline trimming cut 4 bases from V and 6 bases from J; bases unmatched to any gene: 3. This chain's CDR3 is CSAKTGGDTQYF. As DNA, the CDR3 is TGCAGTGCTAAAACAGGGGGGGATACGCAGTATTTT.

The chain couples TRBV28 to TRBJ1-2; 7 bases fit TRBD1. The germline CDR1 and CDR2 sequences are MDHEN and SYDVKM. The CDR3 length is 14 residues. V trimming: 3 bases; J trimming: 8 bases; junction bases outside the gene matches: 9. The CDR3 bases are TGTGCCAGCAGTTTCCGGACAGGCCTTGGAGGCTACACCTTC. This translates into CASSFRTGLGGYTF.

The table lists this clonotype with a count of one. The chain joins TRBV2 to TRBJ2-7; perhaps TRBD2 as D (6 bases). This CDR3 has 14 residues. Germline assignment: CDR1 SNHLY and CDR2 FYNNEI. V gave up 7 bases and J gave up 2 bases, with 15 bases separating them. The CDR3 sequence is CASIDGSRTYEQYF. The DNA for the CDR3 is TGTGCCAGCATAGACGGGAGTCGCACCTACGAGCAGTACTTC.

In its sample, this clonotype was seen a few times. The rearrangement uses TRBV28 and TRBJ2-1; 7 nucleotides line up with TRBD2. CDR3 size: 12 residues. Germline values: CDR1 MDHEN, CDR2 SYDVKM. The trim removed 5 bases at V and 12 bases at J, leaving 7 bases unmatched. The CDR3 DNA reads as TGTGCCAGCAGTGGAGCGGGAATCGGGCAGTTCTTC. Translated: CASSGAGIGQFF.

This clonotype was seen at least ten times. The chain links TRBV7-2 to TRBJ1-1; 8 nucleotides line up with TRBD1. The CDR3 length is 16 residues. CDR1 and CDR2 from the germline V gene are SGHTA and FQGNSA. V lost 3 bases to trimming and J lost 0 bases; unmatched junction nucleotides: 6. CDR3 bases: TGTGCCAGCAGCTTTTCGGGACAGGCCTTGAACACTGAAGCTTTCTTT. Translating it yields CASSFSGQALNTEAFF.

This clonotype was found many times. The chain has TRBV28 and TRBJ2-7; 11 bases are shared with TRBD1. V lost 4 bases to trimming and J lost 4 bases; unmatched junction nucleotides: 9. Germline CDR1 is MDHEN and CDR2 is SYDVKM. The CDR3 consists of 16 residues. For the CDR3, the DNA is TGTGCCAGCAGTTCCTCCGGGACAGGGGGTGAATACGAGCAGTACTTC. It specifies CASSSSGTGGEYEQYF.

This clonotype came up a few times. V gene TRBV27 combines with J gene TRBJ2-7, with D tentatively TRBD2 (5 bases). This CDR3 is built from 13 residues. Between the trimmed V and J ends, which lost 0 bases and 6 bases, there was a span of 9 bases. From germline, CDR1 is MNHEY and CDR2 SMNVEV (reference sequence). DNA of the CDR3: TGTGCCAGCAGTTTATCGGTCGGGGTCGAGCAGTACTTC. Its translation: CASSLSVGVEQYF.

Comment on this clonotype: A much larger clone sits a single nucleotide away, making a read error possible. The chain employs TRBV4-1 and TRBJ2-1; D unclear. The V gene's germline CDR1 is MGHRA and CDR2 YSYEKL. The CDR3 sequence is 16 residues long. Deletions cut 0 bases from V and 3 bases from J, with 12 bases between. DNA of the CDR3: TGCGCCAGCAGCCAAGATGCGGCCTCCCTCTACAATGAGCAGTTCTTC. Amino acids: CASSQDAASLYNEQFF.

The rearrangement joins TRBV5-1 to TRBJ2-2; no clear D. The V gene lost 1 base and the J gene lost 0 bases, with 4 bases spanning the gap. Looked up from germline, CDR1 is SGHRS and CDR2 is YFSETQ. The CDR3 has 14 amino acids. CDR3 coding DNA: TGCGCCAGCAGCTTGTACGCGAACACCGGGGAGCTGTTTTTT. It is translated as CASSLYANTGELFF.

The V call is TRBV12-3 or TRBV12-4, the J call TRBJ2-7, with TRBD1 identical over 7 bases. After removal of 3 bases from V and 2 bases from J, the junction contained 4 bases not matched to a gene. CDR3 length equals 14 residues. CDR3 residues: CASSLTGSAYEQYF. CDR3 in DNA: TGTGCCAGCAGTTTGACAGGGTCAGCCTACGAGCAGTACTTC.

J is TRBJ2-6 and V is TRBV29-1, with unresolved D. Germline CDR1 reads SQVTM; CDR2 reads ANQGSEA. This CDR3 spans 12 amino acids. Deletions cut 7 bases from V and 3 bases from J, with 7 bases between. CDR3 loop: CSASGGANVLTF. For the CDR3, the DNA is TGCAGCGCCTCGGGTGGGGCCAACGTCCTGACTTTC.

This clonotype was counted at least ten times. The chain is built from TRBV29-1 and TRBJ2-5; TRBD1 matches at 9 bases. Germline loops: CDR1 SQVTM, CDR2 ANQGSEA. V shed 6 bases and J 2 bases; nucleotides not matched to a gene: 4. CDR3 size: 13 residues. The CDR3 bases are TGCAGCGTCAGGGACAGGGCTCAAGAGACCCAGTACTTC. Protein: CSVRDRAQETQYF.

J is TRBJ2-3 and V is TRBV6-6; D call uncertain. The germline V and J ends were trimmed by 2 bases and 2 bases, with 11 bases remaining between them. Germline loops: CDR1 MNHNY, CDR2 SVGAGI (reference sequence). CDR3 length: 15 residues. The CDR3 nucleotides are TGTGCCAGCAGTTACGGCCCGGCCCCCACAGATACGCAGTATTTT. It is translated as CASSYGPAPTDTQYF.

This clonotype was counted between two and nine times. The rearrangement joins TRBV5-6 to TRBJ2-1, with D possibly being TRBD2 (5 bases). With 5 bases removed from V and 7 bases from J, the gap between germline ends came to 7 bases. The CDR3 loop spans 11 amino acids. The germline CDR1 and CDR2 sequences are SGHDT and YYEEEE. In DNA, the CDR3 is TGTGCCAGCAGGCCGGGAAATGAGCAGTTCTTC. This gives the protein CASRPGNEQFF.

This clonotype was observed many times. The chain joins TRBV24-1 to TRBJ2-1; a possible D gene is TRBD1 (5 bases). Germline V lookup: CDR1 KGHDR, CDR2 SFDVKD. V lost 0 bases, J lost 12 bases, and 14 bases lay in between. The CDR3 is 14 amino acids. This chain's CDR3 is CATSDLVPAQGQFF. The CDR3 coding sequence is TGTGCCACCAGTGATTTGGTTCCGGCGCAGGGGCAGTTCTTC.

DNA of the CDR3: TGTGCCAGCCGCTCCGTTGACAGGGGAGCTGAAGCTTTCTTT. The encoded protein is CASRSVDRGAEAFF. The V and J genes are TRBV7-9 and TRBJ1-1, with 8 bases matching TRBD1. The CDR3 covers 14 residues. Germline V gene lookup returns CDR1 SEHNR and CDR2 FQNEAQ (reference sequence). The junction had 11 bases not matched to a gene; V was cut back by 8 bases and J by 6 bases.